This T cell receptor beta chain was recorded in a study of beta chain features in type 1 diabetes. As for the study in general: Sorted cells numbering approximately 110,000,000 were examined across all samples.

V was shortened by 4 bases and J by 4 bases, with 12 bases between the two germline ends. The CDR3 loop spans 13 amino acids. Germline values: CDR1 SGHDT, CDR2 YYEEEE. Isolated RNA was reverse transcribed in full, so expressed TCRB transcripts were sequenced. Assay used: immunoSEQ multiplex PCR; TCRdb lists only in-frame clones, some missing. Counted here are around 300,000 clones, around 7.3% occurring once; the ten biggest clones make up roughly 0.94%. The sample was central memory CD4+ T cells from blood. The chain uses TRBV5-6 and TRBJ2-7; D is ambiguous. This TCR derives from a woman in her late teens or twenties in good health. CDR3 amino acids: CASSAMTGYEQYV. In DNA, the CDR3 is TGTGCCAGCAGCGCAATGACCGGATACGAGCAGTACGTC.